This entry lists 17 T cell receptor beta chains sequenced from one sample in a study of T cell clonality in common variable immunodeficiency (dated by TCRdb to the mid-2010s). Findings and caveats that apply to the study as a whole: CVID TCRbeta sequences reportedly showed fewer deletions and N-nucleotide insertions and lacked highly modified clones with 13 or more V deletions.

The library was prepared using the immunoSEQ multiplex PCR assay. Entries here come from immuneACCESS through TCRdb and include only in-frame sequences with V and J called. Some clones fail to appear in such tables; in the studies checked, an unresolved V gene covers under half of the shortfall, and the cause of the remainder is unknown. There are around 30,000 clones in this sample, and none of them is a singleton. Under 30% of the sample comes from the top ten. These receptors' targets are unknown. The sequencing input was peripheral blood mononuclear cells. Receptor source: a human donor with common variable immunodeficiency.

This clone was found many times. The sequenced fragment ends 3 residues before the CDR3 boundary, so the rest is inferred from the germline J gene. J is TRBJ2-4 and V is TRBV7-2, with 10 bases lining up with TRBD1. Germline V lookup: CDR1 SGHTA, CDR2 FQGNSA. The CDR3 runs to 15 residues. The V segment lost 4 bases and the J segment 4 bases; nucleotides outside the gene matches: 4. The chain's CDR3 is CASSWTGGGKNIQYF. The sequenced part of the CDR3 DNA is TGTGCCAGCAGCTGGACAGGGGGTGGAAAAAACATT.

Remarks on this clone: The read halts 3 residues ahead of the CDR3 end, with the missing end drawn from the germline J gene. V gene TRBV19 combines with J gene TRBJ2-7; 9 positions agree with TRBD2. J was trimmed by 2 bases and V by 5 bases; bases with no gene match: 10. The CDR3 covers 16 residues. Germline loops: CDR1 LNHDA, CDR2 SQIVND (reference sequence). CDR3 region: CASSRTGTSPTYEQYF. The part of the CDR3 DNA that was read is TGTGCCAGTAGTCGAACCGGGACTAGCCCGACCTACGAG.

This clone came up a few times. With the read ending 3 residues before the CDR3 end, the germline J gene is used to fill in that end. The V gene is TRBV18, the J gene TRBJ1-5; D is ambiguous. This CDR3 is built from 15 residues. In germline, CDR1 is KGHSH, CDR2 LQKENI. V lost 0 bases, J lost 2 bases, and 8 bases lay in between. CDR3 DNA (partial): TGTGCCAGCTCACCACCTTCCGGGGGCAATCAGCCC. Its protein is CASSPPSGGNQP. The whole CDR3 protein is CASSPPSGGNQPQHF.

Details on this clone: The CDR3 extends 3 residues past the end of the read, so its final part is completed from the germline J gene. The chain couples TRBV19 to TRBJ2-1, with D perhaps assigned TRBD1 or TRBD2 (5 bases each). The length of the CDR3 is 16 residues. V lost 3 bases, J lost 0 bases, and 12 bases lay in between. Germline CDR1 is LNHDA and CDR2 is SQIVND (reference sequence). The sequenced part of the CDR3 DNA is TGTGCCAGTAGTATTTATGGAGGACACTCCTACAATGAG. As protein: CASSIYGGHSYNE. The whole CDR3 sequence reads CASSIYGGHSYNEQFF.

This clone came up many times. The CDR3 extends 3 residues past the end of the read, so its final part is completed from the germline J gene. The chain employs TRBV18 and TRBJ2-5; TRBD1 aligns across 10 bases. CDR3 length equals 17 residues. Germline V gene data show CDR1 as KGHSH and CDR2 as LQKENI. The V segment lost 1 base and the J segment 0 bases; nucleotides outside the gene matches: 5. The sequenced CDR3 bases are TGTGCCAGCTCACCACGACAGGGGGCTACGTACCAAGAGACC. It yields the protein CASSPRQGATYQET. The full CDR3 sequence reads CASSPRQGATYQETQYF.

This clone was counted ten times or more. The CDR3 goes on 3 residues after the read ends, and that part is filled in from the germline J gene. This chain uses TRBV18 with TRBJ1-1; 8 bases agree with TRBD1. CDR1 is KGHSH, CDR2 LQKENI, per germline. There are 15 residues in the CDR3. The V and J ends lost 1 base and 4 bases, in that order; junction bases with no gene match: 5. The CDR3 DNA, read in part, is TGTGCCAGCTCACCACTTTCAGGGGGCATCACTGAA. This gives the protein CASSPLSGGITE. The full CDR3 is CASSPLSGGITEAFF.

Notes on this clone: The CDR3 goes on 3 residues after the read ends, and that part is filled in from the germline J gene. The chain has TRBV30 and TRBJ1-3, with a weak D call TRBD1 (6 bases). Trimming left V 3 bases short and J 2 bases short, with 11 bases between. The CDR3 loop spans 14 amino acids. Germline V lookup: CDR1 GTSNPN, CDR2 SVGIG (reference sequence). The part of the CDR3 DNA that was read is TGTGCCTGGAGGCCCAGGGGTCCTGGAAACACC. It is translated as CAWRPRGPGNT. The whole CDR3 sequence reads CAWRPRGPGNTIYF.

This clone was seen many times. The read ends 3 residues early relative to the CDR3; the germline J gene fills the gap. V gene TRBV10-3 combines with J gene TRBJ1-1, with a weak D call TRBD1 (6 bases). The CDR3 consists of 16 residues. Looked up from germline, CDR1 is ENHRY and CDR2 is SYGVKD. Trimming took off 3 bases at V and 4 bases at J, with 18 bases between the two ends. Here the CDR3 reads CAISEKAGLGGTEAFF. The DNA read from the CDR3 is TGTGCCATCAGTGAAAAGGCGGGATTAGGGGGCACTGAA.

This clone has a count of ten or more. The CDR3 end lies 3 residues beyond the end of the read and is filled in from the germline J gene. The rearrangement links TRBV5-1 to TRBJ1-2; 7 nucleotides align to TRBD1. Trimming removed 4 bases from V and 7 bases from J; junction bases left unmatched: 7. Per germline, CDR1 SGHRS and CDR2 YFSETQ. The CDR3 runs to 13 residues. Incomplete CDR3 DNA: TGCGCCAGCAGCACGGAGACAGGGACTGGC. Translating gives CASSTETGTG. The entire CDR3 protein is CASSTETGTGYTF.

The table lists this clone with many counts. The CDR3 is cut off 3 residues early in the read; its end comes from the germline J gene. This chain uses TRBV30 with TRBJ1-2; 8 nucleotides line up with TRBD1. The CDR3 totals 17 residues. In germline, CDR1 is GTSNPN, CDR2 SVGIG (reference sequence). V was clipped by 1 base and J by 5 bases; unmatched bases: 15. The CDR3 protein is CAWSAISGGPDAYGYTF. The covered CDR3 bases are TGTGCCTGGAGTGCGATCTCAGGGGGCCCCGACGCGTATGGC.

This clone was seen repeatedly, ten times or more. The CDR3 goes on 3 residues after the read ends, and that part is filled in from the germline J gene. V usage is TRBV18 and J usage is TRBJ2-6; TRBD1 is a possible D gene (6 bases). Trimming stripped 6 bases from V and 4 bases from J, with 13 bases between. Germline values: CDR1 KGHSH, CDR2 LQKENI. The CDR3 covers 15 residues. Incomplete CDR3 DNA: TGTGCCAGCTCGTCCACCGGGACAGGGGCCAACGTC. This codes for CASSSTGTGANV. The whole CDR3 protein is CASSSTGTGANVLTF.

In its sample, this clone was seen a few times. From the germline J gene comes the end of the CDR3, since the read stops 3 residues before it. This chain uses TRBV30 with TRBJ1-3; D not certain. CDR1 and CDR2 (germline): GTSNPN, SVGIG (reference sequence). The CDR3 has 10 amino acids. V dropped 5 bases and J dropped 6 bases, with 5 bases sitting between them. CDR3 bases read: TGTGCCTGGGTTATAAACACC. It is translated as CAWVINT. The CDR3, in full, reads CAWVINTIYF.

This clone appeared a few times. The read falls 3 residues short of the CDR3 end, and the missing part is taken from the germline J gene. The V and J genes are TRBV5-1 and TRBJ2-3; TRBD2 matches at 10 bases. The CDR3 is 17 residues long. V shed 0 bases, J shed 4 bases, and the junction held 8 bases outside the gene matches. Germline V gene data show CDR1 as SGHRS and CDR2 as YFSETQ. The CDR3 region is CASSLAGLAGASDTQYF. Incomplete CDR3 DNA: TGCGCCAGCAGCTTGGCCGGGCTAGCGGGAGCCTCAGATACG.

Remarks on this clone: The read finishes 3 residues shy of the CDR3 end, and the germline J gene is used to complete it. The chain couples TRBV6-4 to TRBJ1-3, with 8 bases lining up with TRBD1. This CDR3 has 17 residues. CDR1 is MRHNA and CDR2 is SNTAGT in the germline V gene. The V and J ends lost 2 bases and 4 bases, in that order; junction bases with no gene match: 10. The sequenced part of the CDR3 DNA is TGTGCCAGCAGTGACCCAGGGGGCGCATTCAAGGGAAACACC. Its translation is CASSDPGGAFKGNT. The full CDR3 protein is CASSDPGGAFKGNTIYF.

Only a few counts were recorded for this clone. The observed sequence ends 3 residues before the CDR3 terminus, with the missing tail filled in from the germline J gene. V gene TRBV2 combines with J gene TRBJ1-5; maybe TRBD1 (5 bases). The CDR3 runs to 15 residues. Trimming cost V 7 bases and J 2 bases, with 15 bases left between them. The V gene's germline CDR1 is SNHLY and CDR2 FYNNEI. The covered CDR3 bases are TGTGCCAGCACCACCGACGGGGGAGGCAATCAGCCC. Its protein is CASTTDGGGNQP. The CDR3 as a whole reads CASTTDGGGNQPQHF. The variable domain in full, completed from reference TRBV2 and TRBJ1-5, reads EPEVTQTPSHQVTQMGQEVILRCVPISNHLYFYWYRQILGQKVEFLVSFYNNEISEKSEIFDDQFSVERPDGSNFTLKIRSTKLEDSAMYFCASTTDGGGNQPQHFGDGTRLSIL.

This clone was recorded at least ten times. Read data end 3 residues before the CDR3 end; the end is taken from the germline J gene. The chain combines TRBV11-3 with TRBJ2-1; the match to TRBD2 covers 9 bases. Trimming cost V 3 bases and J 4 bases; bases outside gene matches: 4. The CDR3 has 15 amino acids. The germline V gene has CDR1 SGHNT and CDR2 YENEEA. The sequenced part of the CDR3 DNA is TGTGCCAGCAGCTTTGGCGGGAGGGCGTACAATGAG. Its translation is CASSFGGRAYNE. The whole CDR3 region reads CASSFGGRAYNEQFF.

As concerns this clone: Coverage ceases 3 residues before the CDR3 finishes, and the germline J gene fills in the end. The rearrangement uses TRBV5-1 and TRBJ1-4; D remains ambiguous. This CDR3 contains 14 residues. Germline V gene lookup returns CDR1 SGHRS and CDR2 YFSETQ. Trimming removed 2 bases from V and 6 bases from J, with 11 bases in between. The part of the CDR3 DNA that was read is TGCGCCAGCAGCTTCCAGGCTCGTGATGAAAAA. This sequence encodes CASSFQARDEK. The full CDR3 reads CASSFQARDEKLFF.